This T cell receptor (beta chain) was found in a study of beta chain features in type 1 diabetes. Study observations and caveats: A potential influence of HLA type upon TCRB rearrangement remained unresolved herein.

The length of the CDR3 is 17 residues. The junction had 4 bases not matched to a gene; V was cut back by 3 bases and J by 1 base. Per the germline V gene, CDR1 is SNHLY and CDR2 is FYNNEI. The sequenced template was cDNA made from the entire isolated RNA. TCRdb's table, derived via immunoSEQ multiplex PCR, lists solely in-frame clones and lacks some. There are about 370,000 clones in the sample; about 15% occur only once, and approximately 0.02% lies in the top ten. Comment on this clone: Its antigen remains unknown.

Input material: naive CD4+ T cells from blood. The clonotype originates from a woman between 18 and 29 years old in good health. The chain joins TRBV2 to TRBJ2-4; 12 bases map to TRBD2. The CDR3 sequence is CASSDTSGRRAKNIQYF. The CDR3 bases are TGTGCCAGCAGTGACACTAGCGGGAGGAGGGCCAAAAACATTCAGTACTTC.